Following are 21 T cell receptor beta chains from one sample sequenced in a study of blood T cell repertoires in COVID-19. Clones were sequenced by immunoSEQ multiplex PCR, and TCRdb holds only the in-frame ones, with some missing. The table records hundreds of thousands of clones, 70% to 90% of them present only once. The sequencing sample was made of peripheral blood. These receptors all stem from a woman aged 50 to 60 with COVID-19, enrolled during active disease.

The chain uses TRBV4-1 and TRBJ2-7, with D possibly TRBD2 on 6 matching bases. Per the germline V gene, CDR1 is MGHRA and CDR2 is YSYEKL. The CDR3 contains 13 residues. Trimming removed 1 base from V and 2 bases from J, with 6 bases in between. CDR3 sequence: CASSQASAYEQYF. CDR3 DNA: TGCGCCAGCAGCCAAGCTAGCGCCTACGAGCAGTACTTC.

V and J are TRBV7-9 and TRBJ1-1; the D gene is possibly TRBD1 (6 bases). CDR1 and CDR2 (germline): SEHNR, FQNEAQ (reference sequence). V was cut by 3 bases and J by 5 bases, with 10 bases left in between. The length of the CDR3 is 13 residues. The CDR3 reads CASSFEGGTEAFF. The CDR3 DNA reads TGTGCCAGCAGCTTCGAGGGGGGGACTGAAGCTTTCTTT.

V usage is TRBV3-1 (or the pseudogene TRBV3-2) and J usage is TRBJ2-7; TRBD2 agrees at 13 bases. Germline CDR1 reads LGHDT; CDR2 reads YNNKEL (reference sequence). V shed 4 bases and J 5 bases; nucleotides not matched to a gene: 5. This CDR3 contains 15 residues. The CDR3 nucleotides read TGTGCCAGCAGCCCGGGGACTAGCGGGGCGGACGAGCAGTACTTC. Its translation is CASSPGTSGADEQYF.

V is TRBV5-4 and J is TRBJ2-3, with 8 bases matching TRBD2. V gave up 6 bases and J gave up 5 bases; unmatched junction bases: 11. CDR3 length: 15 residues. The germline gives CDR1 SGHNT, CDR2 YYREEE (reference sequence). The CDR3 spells CASTISGGGLDTQYF. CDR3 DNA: TGTGCCAGCACCATCTCAGGCGGGGGGCTAGATACGCAGTATTTT.

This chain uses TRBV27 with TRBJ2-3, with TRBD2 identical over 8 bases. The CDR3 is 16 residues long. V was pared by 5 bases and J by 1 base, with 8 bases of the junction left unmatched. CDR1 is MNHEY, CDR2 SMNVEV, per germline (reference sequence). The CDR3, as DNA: TGTGCCAGCAGTCTCTGGACTAGCTTAGGCACAGATACGCAGTATTTT. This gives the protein CASSLWTSLGTDTQYF.

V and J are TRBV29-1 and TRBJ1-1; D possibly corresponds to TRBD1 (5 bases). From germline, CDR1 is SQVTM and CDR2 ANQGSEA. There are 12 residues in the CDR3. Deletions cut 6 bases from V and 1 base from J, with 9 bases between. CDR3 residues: CSVATANTEAFF. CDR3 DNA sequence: TGCAGCGTGGCGACAGCGAACACTGAAGCTTTCTTT.

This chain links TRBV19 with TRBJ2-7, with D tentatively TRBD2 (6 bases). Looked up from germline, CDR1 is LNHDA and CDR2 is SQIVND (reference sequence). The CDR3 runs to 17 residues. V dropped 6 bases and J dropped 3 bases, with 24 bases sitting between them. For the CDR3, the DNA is TGTGCCAGTAGCCCAGTCCCGGAGGGTTTGCCTTTCTACGAGCAGTACTTC. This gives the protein CASSPVPEGLPFYEQYF.

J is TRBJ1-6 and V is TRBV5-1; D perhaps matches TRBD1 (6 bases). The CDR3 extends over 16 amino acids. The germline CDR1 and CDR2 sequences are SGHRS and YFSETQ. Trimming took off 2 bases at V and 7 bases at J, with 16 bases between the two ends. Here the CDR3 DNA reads TGCGCCAGCAGCTTTTCAGGGGCAGGTGTAAATTCACCCCTCCACTTT. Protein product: CASSFSGAGVNSPLHF.

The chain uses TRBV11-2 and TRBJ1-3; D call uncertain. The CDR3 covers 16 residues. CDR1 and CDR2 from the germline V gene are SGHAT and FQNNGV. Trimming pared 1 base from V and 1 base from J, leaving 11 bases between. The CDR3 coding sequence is TGTGCCAGCAGCTTAGTGGGCTCCTCTTCTGGAAACACCATATATTTT. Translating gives CASSLVGSSSGNTIYF.

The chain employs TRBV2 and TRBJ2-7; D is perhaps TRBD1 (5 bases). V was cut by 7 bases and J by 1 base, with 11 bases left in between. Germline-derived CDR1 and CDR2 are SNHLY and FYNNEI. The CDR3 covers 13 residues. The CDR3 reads CASISDTSYEQYF. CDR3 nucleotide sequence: TGTGCCAGCATCTCGGACACATCCTACGAGCAGTACTTC.

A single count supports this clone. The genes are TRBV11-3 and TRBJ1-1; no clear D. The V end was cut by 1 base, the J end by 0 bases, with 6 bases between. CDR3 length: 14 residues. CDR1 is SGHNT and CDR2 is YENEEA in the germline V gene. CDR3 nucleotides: TGTGCCAGCAGCTTAGGTCCCATGAACACTGAAGCTTTCTTT. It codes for CASSLGPMNTEAFF.

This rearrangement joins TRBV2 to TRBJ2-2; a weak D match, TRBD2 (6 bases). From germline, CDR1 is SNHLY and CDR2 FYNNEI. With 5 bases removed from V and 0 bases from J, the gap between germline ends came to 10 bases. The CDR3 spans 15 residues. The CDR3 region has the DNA TGTGCCAGCAGTCGGGACTTTACGAACACCGGGGAGCTGTTTTTT. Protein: CASSRDFTNTGELFF.

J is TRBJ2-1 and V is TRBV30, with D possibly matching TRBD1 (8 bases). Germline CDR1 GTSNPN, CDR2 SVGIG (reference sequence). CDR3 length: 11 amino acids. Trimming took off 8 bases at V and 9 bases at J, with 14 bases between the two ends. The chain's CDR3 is CARNRGGEQFF. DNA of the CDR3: TGTGCCCGTAACAGGGGGGGTGAGCAGTTCTTC.

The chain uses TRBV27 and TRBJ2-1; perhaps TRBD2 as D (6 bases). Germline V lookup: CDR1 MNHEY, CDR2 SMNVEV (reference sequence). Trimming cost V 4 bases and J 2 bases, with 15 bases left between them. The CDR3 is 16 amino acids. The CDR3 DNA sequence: TGTGCCAGCAGTTCGCCGGGACTGGAAGCCTACAATGAGCAGTTCTTC. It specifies CASSSPGLEAYNEQFF.

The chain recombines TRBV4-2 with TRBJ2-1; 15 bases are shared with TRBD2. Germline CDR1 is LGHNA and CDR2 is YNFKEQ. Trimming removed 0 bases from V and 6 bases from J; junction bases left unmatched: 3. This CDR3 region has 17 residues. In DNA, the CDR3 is TGTGCCAGCAGCCAAGAAAGGACTAGCGGGGGGGTCAATGAGCAGTTCTTC. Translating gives CASSQERTSGGVNEQFF.

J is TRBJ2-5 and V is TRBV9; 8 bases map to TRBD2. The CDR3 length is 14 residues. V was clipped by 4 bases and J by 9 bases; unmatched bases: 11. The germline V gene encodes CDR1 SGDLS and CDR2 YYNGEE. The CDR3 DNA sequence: TGTGCCAGCAGCTCCCCTACGGGGGGGCGGGCCCAGTACTTC. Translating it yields CASSSPTGGRAQYF.

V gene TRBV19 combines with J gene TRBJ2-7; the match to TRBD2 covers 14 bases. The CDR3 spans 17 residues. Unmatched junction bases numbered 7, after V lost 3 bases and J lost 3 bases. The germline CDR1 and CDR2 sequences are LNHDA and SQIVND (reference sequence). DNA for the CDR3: TGTGCCAGTAGTATTGCTCCGGGACTAGCGGGGGTCTACGAGCAGTACTTC. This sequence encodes CASSIAPGLAGVYEQYF.

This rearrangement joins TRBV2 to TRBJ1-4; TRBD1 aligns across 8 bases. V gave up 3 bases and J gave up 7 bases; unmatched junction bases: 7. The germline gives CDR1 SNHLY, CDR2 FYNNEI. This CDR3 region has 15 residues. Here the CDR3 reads CASSDRTGGGEKLFF. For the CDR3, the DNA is TGTGCCAGCAGTGATCGTACAGGGGGAGGTGAAAAACTGTTTTTT. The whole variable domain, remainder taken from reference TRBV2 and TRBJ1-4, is EPEVTQTPSHQVTQMGQEVILRCVPISNHLYFYWYRQILGQKVEFLVSFYNNEISEKSEIFDDQFSVERPDGSNFTLKIRSTKLEDSAMYFCASSDRTGGGEKLFFGSGTQLSVL.

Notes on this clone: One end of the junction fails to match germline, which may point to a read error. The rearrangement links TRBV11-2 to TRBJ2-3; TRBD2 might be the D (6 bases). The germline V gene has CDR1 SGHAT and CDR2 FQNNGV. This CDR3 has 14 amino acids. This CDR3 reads CASGFDPGRGTQYF. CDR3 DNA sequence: TGTGCCAGCGGCTTTGACCCAGGCCGGGGGACGCAGTATTTT.

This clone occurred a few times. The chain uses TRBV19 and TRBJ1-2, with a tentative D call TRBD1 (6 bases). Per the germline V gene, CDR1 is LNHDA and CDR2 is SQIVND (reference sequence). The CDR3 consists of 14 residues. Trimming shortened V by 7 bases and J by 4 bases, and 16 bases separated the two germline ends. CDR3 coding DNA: TGTGCCAGTACCCTTGCGGGGGGCGGCTATGGCTACACCTTC. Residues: CASTLAGGGYGYTF.

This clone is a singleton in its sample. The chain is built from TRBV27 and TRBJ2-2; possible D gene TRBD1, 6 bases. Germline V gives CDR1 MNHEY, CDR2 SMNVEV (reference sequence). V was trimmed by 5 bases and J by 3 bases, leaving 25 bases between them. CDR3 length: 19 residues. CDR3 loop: CASSTITGLWGSYTGELFF. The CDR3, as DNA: TGTGCCAGCAGTACCATTACAGGGCTCTGGGGTAGTTACACCGGGGAGCTGTTTTTT.